This T cell receptor beta chain was captured in a study of blood T cell repertoires in COVID-19. Seattle patient enrollment occurred during active infection, with longitudinal follow-up thereafter. The V segment lost 5 bases and the J segment 6 bases; nucleotides outside the gene matches: 2. The germline V gene encodes CDR1 KGHSH and CDR2 LQKENI. The CDR3 consists of 14 residues. The protocol was immunoSEQ multiplex PCR, while the TCRdb copy is restricted to in-frame clones and leaves out a portion. Of hundreds of thousands of clones in the sample, almost 90% were seen once. The sample consisted of peripheral blood. J is TRBJ1-6 and V is TRBV18, with 9 bases matching TRBD1. The TCR comes from a woman between 70 and 85 years old with COVID-19, enrolled during active disease. CDR3 region: CASSGQGSNSPLHF. Written as DNA, the CDR3 is TGTGCCAGCTCAGGACAGGGGTCTAATTCACCCCTCCACTTT.